The 13 T cell receptor beta chains listed next were all sequenced from one sample in a study of response to subunit inactivated influenza vaccine. Via MiXCR, TCRdb re-called the RT-PCR reads, giving one row per CDR3 protein. The repertoire holds roughly 500,000 distinct CDR3 sequences, with around 21% as singletons. These data were likewise used in another study, on T cells expressing NK-cell markers. This second report adds: With UMIs, 5'RACE template switching was used to make TCR beta cDNA.

The source material was CD4+ T cells sorted from PBMCs, sampled roughly 13 days after vaccination. These receptors all stem from a man in his fifties who received an inactivated influenza vaccine.

This sequence joins TRBV7-2 and TRBJ2-1; no clear D. The germline CDR1 and CDR2 sequences are SGHTA and FQGNSA. There are 13 residues in the CDR3. V lost 1 base and J 10 bases, leaving 11 bases between the germline ends. The CDR3, as DNA: TGTGCCAGCAGCTTAGTGTTGGCCGGGGAGCAGTTCTTC. Its protein product is CASSLVLAGEQFF.

This clonotype appeared a few times. The chain joins TRBV7-9 to TRBJ1-2; 7 bases fit TRBD1. Germline V lookup: CDR1 SEHNR, CDR2 FQNEAQ (reference sequence). The CDR3 length is 14 residues. V lost 5 bases and J lost 7; bases outside the gene matches: 10. Here the CDR3 reads CASSRDRASFGYTF. Written as DNA, the CDR3 is TGTGCCAGCAGCCGAGACAGGGCCTCCTTTGGCTACACCTTC.

V usage is TRBV7-9 and J usage is TRBJ2-7, with D perhaps assigned TRBD1 or TRBD2 (5 bases each). The CDR3 covers 15 residues. Germline loops: CDR1 SEHNR, CDR2 FQNEAQ (reference sequence). V was pared by 2 bases and J by 5 bases, with 16 bases between. CDR3 amino acids: CASSLSGTRNHEQYF. CDR3 nucleotides: TGTGCCAGCAGCTTATCCGGGACCCGCAACCACGAGCAGTACTTC. The full variable domain, its missing parts supplied by reference TRBV7-9 and TRBJ2-7, is DTGVSQNPRHKITKRGQNVTFRCDPISEHNRLYWYRQTLGQGPEFLTYFQNEAQLEKSRLLSDRFSAERPKGSFSTLEIQRTEQGDSAMYLCASSLSGTRNHEQYFGPGTRLTVT.

The chain is built from TRBV6-5 and TRBJ2-3, with D possibly being TRBD2 (5 bases). The germline CDR1 and CDR2 sequences are MNHEY and SVGAGI. The CDR3 totals 13 residues. Trimming took off 2 bases at V and 3 bases at J, with 6 bases between the two ends. The CDR3 region is CASSYRLTDTQYF. DNA of the CDR3: TGTGCCAGCAGTTACCGACTAACAGATACGCAGTATTTT.

In its sample, this clonotype was seen a few times. The J gene is TRBJ2-1, the V gene TRBV27; tentative D call: TRBD1 (5 bases). Germline-derived CDR1 and CDR2 are MNHEY and SMNVEV (reference sequence). The CDR3 consists of 12 residues. V was trimmed by 1 base and J by 16 bases, leaving 14 bases between them. The CDR3 DNA is TGTGCCAGCAGTTTATTGGCAGGGAAGGAATTCTTC. It specifies CASSLLAGKEFF.

V usage is TRBV7-2 and J usage is TRBJ1-5; D unresolved. The CDR3 length is 12 residues. V lost 2 bases, J lost 6 bases, and 5 bases lay in between. Germline V CDR1 and CDR2: SGHTA, FQGNSA. CDR3 nucleotides: TGTGCCAGCAGCTTATGGCCTCAGCCCCAGCATTTT. It codes for CASSLWPQPQHF.

The CDR3 DNA sequence: TGCGCCAGCAGCTTAACTGGGGCGGATGGCTACACCTTC. Its protein product is CASSLTGADGYTF. The chain is built from TRBV5-1 and TRBJ1-2, with TRBD1 as a possible D gene (5 bases). Germline V gene lookup returns CDR1 SGHRS and CDR2 YFSETQ. The length of the CDR3 is 13 residues. V was cut by 2 bases and J by 6 bases, with 11 bases left in between.

The chain employs TRBV3-1 and TRBJ2-3; D call uncertain. CDR1 and CDR2 (germline): LGHDT, YNNKEL (reference sequence). The CDR3 has 15 amino acids. The ends were cut back, 3 bases at V and 5 bases at J, with 15 bases in the middle. The DNA of the CDR3 is TGTGCCAGCAGCCAGCCCGGTTTTTGGGGAGATACGCAGTATTTT. It specifies CASSQPGFWGDTQYF.

This clonotype was picked up a small number of times. This chain uses TRBV7-8 with TRBJ1-1; weak D call: TRBD1 (6 bases). This CDR3 has 17 amino acids. The V gene lost 3 bases and the J gene lost 1 base, with 18 bases spanning the gap. In germline, CDR1 is SGHVS, CDR2 FQNEAQ. For the CDR3, the DNA is TGTGCCAGCAGCTTCTCCCGGACAGCCCCCTCGAACACTGAAGCTTTCTTT. Translating it yields CASSFSRTAPSNTEAFF.

The table lists this clonotype with many counts. The CDR3 DNA is TGTGCCAGCAGCCCCGCCGGTTCACCCCTCCACTTT. Its translation: CASSPAGSPLHF. This chain links TRBV12-3 or TRBV12-4 with TRBJ1-6; D call uncertain. V dropped 6 bases and J dropped 9 bases, with 9 bases sitting between them. This CDR3 contains 12 residues.

The rearrangement links TRBV20-1 to TRBJ1-6; no reliable D call. The CDR3 has 10 amino acids. The germline V gene has CDR1 DFQATT and CDR2 SNEGSKA (reference sequence). The V end was cut by 4 bases, the J end by 13 bases, with 8 bases between. This chain's CDR3 is CSATPGPLHF. The DNA for the CDR3 is TGCAGTGCTACCCCCGGGCCCCTCCACTTT.

The V gene is TRBV18, the J gene TRBJ1-2; 7 positions agree with TRBD1. The junction had 18 bases not matched to a gene; V was cut back by 0 bases and J by 8 bases. Germline CDR1 KGHSH, CDR2 LQKENI. The CDR3 consists of 18 residues. CDR3 residues: CASSPPFIGQDIPRGYTF. The CDR3 coding sequence is TGTGCCAGCTCACCACCGTTTATTGGACAGGATATCCCCAGAGGCTACACCTTC.

V and J are TRBV11-1 and TRBJ2-3; 7 positions match TRBD1. This CDR3 is built from 19 residues. V gave up 3 bases and J gave up 3 bases; unmatched junction bases: 18. In germline, CDR1 is SGHAT, CDR2 FQDESV (reference sequence). CDR3 residues: CASSFGVPKPGQKTDTQYF. CDR3 bases: TGTGCCAGCAGCTTTGGTGTCCCAAAGCCGGGACAGAAGACAGATACGCAGTATTTT.